This T cell receptor beta chain was identified during a study of Graves' ophthalmopathy and Graves' hyperthyroidism. Trimming removed 5 bases from V and 0 bases from J, with 10 bases in between. The germline CDR1 and CDR2 sequences are SGHTA and FQGTGA. This CDR3 contains 14 residues. Using RNA transcripts, the TCR beta CDR3 regions were amplified. Second-round multiplex PCR followed a first-round RT-PCR using HTBI primers. TCRdb passed the multiplex PCR reads through MiXCR, listing each CDR3 protein once. The sample shows a few hundred thousand distinct CDR3 sequences, approximately 18% of them seen only once. Ten or more counts support this clonotype.

The sequence was collected from an adult woman with stable Graves' hyperthyroidism. The genes are TRBV7-3 and TRBJ1-1, with no clear D. Material for sequencing was peripheral blood. CDR3 DNA sequence: TGTGCCAGCAGCGAAGGGCCTTTGAACACTGAAGCTTTCTTT. As protein: CASSEGPLNTEAFF. The full variable domain, its missing parts supplied by reference TRBV7-3 and TRBJ1-1, is GAGVSQTPSNKVTEKGKYVELRCDPISGHTALYWYRQSLGQGPEFLIYFQGTGAADDSGLPNDRFFAVRPEGSVSTLKIQRTERGDSAVYLCASSEGPLNTEAFFGQGTRLTVV.